This T cell receptor (beta chain) was found in a study of CD8 T cells in ankylosing spondylitis. Findings of the study overall: In ankylosing spondylitis patients, matched synovial fluid reportedly showed significant enrichment of disease-linked clones. Previously reported in reactive arthritis synovial fluid and blood were some of the motif variants. Disease-linked clones were found to be CD8+ and relatively rare in peripheral blood. About 8 highly homologous variants made up a TCR beta motif, and this motif appeared characteristic of ankylosing spondylitis blood.

TCRdb called the 5' RACE reads again in MiXCR, with one record for every CDR3 protein. The sample has roughly 670,000 distinct CDR3 sequences, about 20% seen once. Trimming at V came to 6 bases and at J to 1 base, leaving 9 bases not matched to a gene. Per the germline V gene, CDR1 is DFQATT and CDR2 is SNEGSKA (reference sequence). The CDR3 spans 17 residues. With respect to this clonotype: Its antigen is still unknown.

This clonotype was obtained from a male donor with ankylosing spondylitis. This chain links TRBV20-1 with TRBJ2-3; 14 nucleotides match TRBD2. Source material: blood, either unsorted or a sorted T cell fraction (not recorded which). The CDR3 sequence is CSALPGLAGARTDTQYF. The CDR3 coding sequence is TGCAGTGCCTTACCGGGACTAGCGGGGGCCCGCACAGATACGCAGTATTTT.